The 19 T cell receptor beta chains in this list originate from one sample, sequenced in a study of cytomegalovirus exposure and HLA in healthy donors. 13 Jbeta primers and 60 Vbeta primers were used for the PCR. Repertoires were generated with immunoSEQ multiplex PCR, while TCRdb's copy carries only in-frame clones and drops some. The sample contains about 140,000 clones, nearly 90% of which appear only once. Source material: PBMCs. The receptors originated from a middle-aged woman in good health and CMV-seronegative.

This clone was counted once. The chain has TRBV19 and TRBJ2-5; 9 bases match TRBD1. With the DNA end fitting TRBJ2-7 better, the J assignment may be wrong. CDR1 and CDR2 from the germline V gene are LNHDA and SQIVND (reference sequence). The CDR3 contains 15 residues. In DNA form, the CDR3 reads TGTGCCAGTAGTACCTCGGGACAGGGAGTCAACGAGCAGTACTTC. Protein sequence: CASSTSGQGVNEQYF.

The CDR3 DNA reads TGTGCCATCAGTGACGGACCACCCCGGGGTTATGGCTACACCTTC. This gives the protein CAISDGPPRGYGYTF. This chain connects TRBV10-3 to TRBJ1-2; D is unresolved. The CDR3 is 15 residues long. Germline V gene lookup returns CDR1 ENHRY and CDR2 SYGVKD. Trimming shortened V by 3 bases and J by 5 bases, and 16 bases separated the two germline ends.

The J gene is TRBJ1-5, the V gene TRBV30; 7 positions agree with TRBD1. The CDR3 contains 16 residues. J lost 4 bases, V lost 1 base, and 10 bases had no gene match. From germline, CDR1 is GTSNPN and CDR2 SVGIG (reference sequence). The CDR3 DNA is TGTGCCTGGAGTGGGACAGGAGGGCTGGGAAATCAGCCCCAGCATTTT. Encoded protein: CAWSGTGGLGNQPQHF.

The CDR3 protein is CASSLSGTGELFF. The CDR3 nucleotides are TGTGCCAGCAGCTTATCCGGGACCGGGGAGCTGTTTTTT. This chain links TRBV7-3 with TRBJ2-2; D is unresolved. The CDR3 is made up of 13 amino acids. Germline V gene lookup returns CDR1 SGHTA and CDR2 FQGTGA. The V and J ends lost 2 bases and 5 bases respectively, with 6 bases between them.

V usage is TRBV7-2 and J usage is TRBJ2-7, with 11 bases aligning to TRBD2. Germline V CDR1 and CDR2: SGHTA, FQGNSA. The ends lost 6 bases at V and 0 bases at J; junction bases unmatched: 4. CDR3 length equals 15 residues. Here the CDR3 DNA reads TGTGCCAGCAGAGTAGCGGGAGGGAGCTCCTACGAGCAGTACTTC. This gives the protein CASRVAGGSSYEQYF.

V is TRBV18 and J is TRBJ2-5; TRBD1 matches 9 bases. Trimming took 2 bases from V and 5 from J; bases not matched to a gene: 9. Germline V gives CDR1 KGHSH, CDR2 LQKENI. The CDR3 extends over 16 amino acids. CDR3 in DNA: TGTGCCAGCTCACCAACCACAGGGGGCTGGCTGGAGACCCAGTACTTC. Protein product: CASSPTTGGWLETQYF.

This clone was seen only once. The rearrangement joins TRBV11-3 to TRBJ2-1; the D gene is possibly TRBD1 (5 bases). The V end was cut by 1 base, the J end by 4 bases, with 11 bases between. Per germline, CDR1 SGHNT and CDR2 YENEEA. The CDR3 is made up of 15 amino acids. CDR3 sequence: CASSLAAGSYNEQFF. The CDR3 region has the DNA TGTGCCAGCAGCTTAGCGGCAGGGTCGTACAATGAGCAGTTCTTC.

With regard to this clone: Sequence at one end of the junction differs from germline and may be a read error. This rearrangement joins TRBV5-6 to TRBJ1-2; D is perhaps TRBD1 (6 bases). The CDR3 is 16 amino acids. From germline, CDR1 is SGHDT and CDR2 YYEEEE. The CDR3 sequence: CASSLGAGQTDYGYTF. The CDR3 nucleotides are TGTGCCAGCAGTTTGGGGGCTGGTCAGACGGACTATGGCTACACCTTC.

Here the CDR3 DNA reads TGCGCCAGCAGCTTCTTACAGGGATCTAGTGAAAAACTGTTTTTT. This translates into CASSFLQGSSEKLFF. The V call is TRBV5-1, the J call TRBJ1-4; weak D call: TRBD1 (6 bases). This CDR3 spans 15 amino acids. The V gene lost 2 bases and the J gene lost 7 bases, with 15 bases spanning the gap. Per germline, CDR1 SGHRS and CDR2 YFSETQ.

This rearrangement joins TRBV6-5 to TRBJ1-5; D may be TRBD1 (5 bases). CDR3 length: 16 residues. Looked up from germline, CDR1 is MNHEY and CDR2 is SVGAGI. Trimming removed 2 bases at V and 2 bases at J, with 13 bases between. The CDR3 coding sequence is TGTGCCAGCAGTTACGGTTCCCCCAGGGGCAATCAGCCCCAGCATTTT. It translates to CASSYGSPRGNQPQHF.

The sample holds one count of this clone. The chain joins TRBV7-8 to TRBJ1-2; no clear D. CDR3 length: 15 residues. V gave up 1 base and J gave up 0 bases, with 9 bases separating them. CDR1 and CDR2 from the germline V gene are SGHVS and FQNEAQ. The DNA of the CDR3 is TGTGCCAGCAGCTTAGGAGGGCCGTCTAACTATGGCTACACCTTC. This translates into CASSLGGPSNYGYTF.

Comment on this clone: The junction and the germline gene differ at one end; a read error may be behind it. This rearrangement joins TRBV6-5 to TRBJ2-5; TRBD1 is a possible D gene (5 bases). The DNA end lines up better with TRBJ2-7; the J call may be wrong. Germline lookup yields CDR1 MNHEY and CDR2 SVGAGI. This CDR3 is 14 amino acids long. The CDR3 spells CAGSPLLGAPEQYF. In nucleotides, the CDR3 is TGTGCCGGCAGCCCACTTCTAGGGGCTCCCGAGCAGTACTTC.

This clone was seen a few times. The chain employs TRBV18 and TRBJ2-7; D unresolved. The CDR3 contains 15 residues. V dropped 3 bases and J dropped 7 bases, with 19 bases sitting between them. The germline V gene encodes CDR1 KGHSH and CDR2 LQKENI. CDR3 nucleotides: TGTGCCAGCTCACCTTCGACCGTTACGATCGGGGAGCAGTACTTC. It yields the protein CASSPSTVTIGEQYF.

As DNA, the CDR3 is TGTGCCAGCAGTTTCCCGGGAGCTAACTACGAGCAGTACTTC. Amino acids: CASSFPGANYEQYF. The gene calls are TRBV5-5 and TRBJ2-7, with D maybe TRBD2 (6 bases). CDR1 is SGHKS, CDR2 YYEKEE, per germline (reference sequence). V was cut by 5 bases and J by 3 bases, with 15 bases left in between. This CDR3 comprises 14 residues.

Concerning this clone: A junction boundary mismatches the germline segment, possibly from a read error. The rearrangement joins TRBV7-9 to TRBJ2-1; weak D call: TRBD2 (5 bases). This CDR3 is built from 14 residues. Per germline, CDR1 SEHNR and CDR2 FQNEAQ (reference sequence). The CDR3 region has the DNA TGTTCCAGCAGCTCCATCCCTAGCATCGGTGAGCAGTTCTTC. Amino acid sequence: CSSSSIPSIGEQFF. Full variable domain (outside the CDR3, taken from reference TRBV7-9 and TRBJ2-1): DTGVSQNPRHKITKRGQNVTFRCDPISEHNRLYWYRQTLGQGPEFLTYFQNEAQLEKSRLLSDRFSAERPKGSFSTLEIQRTEQGDSAMYLCSSSSIPSIGEQFFGPGTRLTVL.

The chain carries TRBV27 and TRBJ1-2, with 9 bases aligning to TRBD1. The CDR3 loop spans 13 amino acids. V dropped 4 bases and J dropped 8; count of bases not matched to a gene: 5. Germline CDR1 is MNHEY and CDR2 is SMNVEV (reference sequence). CDR3 sequence (DNA): TGTGCCAGCAGTTGGGGACAGGGAAGCGGCTACACCTTC. It codes for CASSWGQGSGYTF.

There are a few counts of this clone. This chain links TRBV6-6 with TRBJ1-1, with D perhaps TRBD1 (5 bases). This CDR3 has 13 residues. V was trimmed by 7 bases and J by 4 bases, leaving 13 bases between them. CDR1 is MNHNY and CDR2 is SVGAGI in the germline V gene (reference sequence). Here the CDR3 reads CASNPTGGTEAFF. The CDR3 region has the DNA TGTGCCAGCAATCCTACAGGCGGCACTGAAGCTTTCTTT.

The V call is TRBV4-2, the J call TRBJ2-7, with 11 bases matching TRBD2. The CDR3 loop spans 16 amino acids. J was trimmed by 2 bases and V by 3 bases; bases with no gene match: 6. CDR1 and CDR2 from the germline V gene are LGHNA and YNFKEQ. The CDR3 spells CASSQDTSGSPYEQYF. The CDR3 bases are TGTGCCAGCAGCCAGGATACTAGCGGGAGTCCCTACGAGCAGTACTTC.

V is TRBV7-6 and J is TRBJ1-1; maybe TRBD1 (6 bases). Per the germline V gene, CDR1 is SGHVS and CDR2 is FNYEAQ. This CDR3 is 15 amino acids long. Trimming pared 5 bases from V and 3 bases from J, leaving 16 bases between. CDR3: CASSLRQVGDTEAFF. As DNA, the CDR3 is TGTGCCAGCAGCCTCCGACAGGTCGGAGACACTGAAGCTTTCTTT. The whole variable domain, filled in from reference TRBV7-6 and TRBJ1-1, reads GAGVSQSPRYKVTKRGQDVALRCDPISGHVSLYWYRQALGQGPEFLTYFNYEAQQDKSGLPNDRFSAERPEGSISTLTIQRTEQRDSAMYRCASSLRQVGDTEAFFGQGTRLTVV.